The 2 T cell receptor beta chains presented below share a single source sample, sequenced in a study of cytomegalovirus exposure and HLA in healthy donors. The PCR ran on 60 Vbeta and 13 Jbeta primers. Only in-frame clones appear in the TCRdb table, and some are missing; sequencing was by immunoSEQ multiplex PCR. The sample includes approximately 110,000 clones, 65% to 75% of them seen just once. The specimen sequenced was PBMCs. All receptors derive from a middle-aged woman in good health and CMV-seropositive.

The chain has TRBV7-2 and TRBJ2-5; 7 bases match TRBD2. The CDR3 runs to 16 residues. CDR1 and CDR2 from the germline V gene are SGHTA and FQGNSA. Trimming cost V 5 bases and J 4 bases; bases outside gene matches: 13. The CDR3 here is CASSPRGGEVRETQYF. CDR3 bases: TGTGCCAGCAGCCCGCGGGGAGGGGAGGTGAGAGAGACCCAGTACTTC.

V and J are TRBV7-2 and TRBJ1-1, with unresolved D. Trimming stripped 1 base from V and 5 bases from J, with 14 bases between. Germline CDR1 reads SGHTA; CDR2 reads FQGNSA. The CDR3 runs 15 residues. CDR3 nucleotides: TGTGCCAGCAGCTTAGACAACACGGGGATAACTGAAGCTTTCTTT. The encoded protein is CASSLDNTGITEAFF.